A selection of T cell receptor beta chains follows, all from one sample in a study of CD8 T cells in ankylosing spondylitis. TCRdb reprocessed the 5' RACE reads via MiXCR and lists one record per CDR3 protein. The table lists under 550,000 distinct CDR3 sequences, roughly 26% of them singletons. Sequencing was performed on blood, either unsorted or a sorted T cell fraction (not recorded which). The receptors shown here come from a male donor with ankylosing spondylitis. CDR3s include the opening cysteine and the closing phenylalanine or tryptophan. A D gene is named only where the DNA matches it firmly. The size entry is marked missing in some rows and otherwise reads once, few, many or a size class.

j_gene	d_gene	v_gene	len	abundance	CDR3aa	CDR3nt
TRBJ1-2	.	TRBV3-1	14	.	CASSQVHGGHGYTF	TGTGCCAGCAGCCAAGTCCACGGGGGCCATGGCTACACCTTC
TRBJ2-1	TRBD1	TRBV5-1	14	few	CASSLGTGGREQFF	TGCGCCAGCAGCTTGGGGACAGGGGGACGGGAGCAGTTCTTC
TRBJ2-7	.	TRBV14	14	many	CASSQTTLSYEQYF	TGTGCCAGCAGCCAAACTACCCTCTCCTACGAGCAGTACTTC
TRBJ2-3	.	TRBV20-1	14	.	CSANAVARTDTQYF	TGCAGTGCTAACGCGGTCGCACGCACAGATACGCAGTATTTT
TRBJ2-2	.	TRBV11-2	17	few	CASSFRAGSVNTGELFF	TGTGCCAGCAGCTTTAGGGCCGGGTCAGTGAACACCGGGGAGCTGTTTTTT
TRBJ1-5	.	TRBV5-1	18	few	CASSLPTPATYSNQPQHF	TGCGCCAGCAGCTTGCCTACTCCAGCGACATATAGCAATCAGCCCCAGCATTTT
TRBJ1-6	.	TRBV20-1	15	.	CSARDSGHENSPLHF	TGCAGTGCTAGAGATTCGGGACATGAGAATTCACCCCTCCACTTT
TRBJ2-5	.	TRBV7-9	15	.	CASSKEPQLKRTQYF	TGTGCCAGCAGCAAAGAGCCCCAACTCAAGCGGACCCAGTACTTC
TRBJ2-1	.	TRBV7-9	12	.	CASVRSYNEQFF	TGTGCCAGCGTACGCTCCTACAATGAGCAGTTCTTC
TRBJ2-7	TRBD1	TRBV12-3/TRBV12-4	16	.	CASSRRTGQASYEQYF	TGTGCCAGCAGCCGTCGGACAGGGCAAGCCTCCTACGAGCAGTACTTC
TRBJ2-1	.	TRBV25-1	15	.	CASLKRGGTYNEQFF	TGTGCCAGCTTAAAGAGGGGGGGAACCTACAATGAGCAGTTCTTC
TRBJ2-1	TRBD2	TRBV5-1	14	few	CASSKGLAGGVQFF	TGCGCCAGCAGCAAGGGACTAGCGGGAGGCGTGCAGTTCTTC
TRBJ1-1	.	TRBV20-1	13	.	CSAPDRVKGEAFF	TGCAGTGCCCCCGACCGAGTGAAGGGTGAAGCTTTCTTT
TRBJ2-5	.	TRBV10-3	13	few	CAISETSGETQYF	TGTGCCATCAGCGAGACTTCGGGAGAGACCCAGTACTTC
TRBJ2-3	.	TRBV12-3/TRBV12-4	15	few	CASSLARGRSDTQYF	TGTGCCAGCAGTTTAGCCAGGGGGAGGTCAGATACGCAGTATTTT
TRBJ2-5	.	TRBV20-1	14	.	CSVGRRTGRETQYF	TGCAGTGTTGGTCGGAGGACCGGCCGGGAGACCCAGTACTTC
TRBJ2-7	TRBD2	TRBV29-1	15	.	CSVVGRLAGAYEQYF	TGCAGCGTTGTAGGGCGACTAGCGGGAGCCTACGAGCAGTACTTC
TRBJ1-5	.	TRBV18	14	once	CASSPPGAAQPQHF	TGTGCCAGCTCACCACCGGGGGCGGCCCAGCCCCAGCATTTT
TRBJ1-1	.	TRBV5-1	13	.	CASSLVQGRGAFF	TGCGCCAGCAGCTTGGTGCAGGGGAGGGGGGCTTTCTTT
TRBJ2-5	.	TRBV20-1	14	.	CSAARVGAQETQYF	TGCAGTGCCGCCAGGGTCGGGGCACAAGAGACCCAGTACTTC
TRBJ2-1	TRBD2	TRBV10-3	12	.	CAISLAGNEQFF	TGTGCCATCAGTCTAGCGGGCAATGAGCAGTTCTTC
TRBJ1-1	.	TRBV10-2	16	.	CASSGGRGGSNTEAFF	TGCGCCAGCAGTGGAGGCCGGGGGGGGAGTAACACTGAAGCTTTCTTT
TRBJ1-2	TRBD1	TRBV12-3/TRBV12-4	15	.	CASRRAQGAVYGYTF	TGTGCCAGCAGACGAGCACAGGGGGCGGTTTATGGCTACACCTTC
TRBJ2-7	TRBD1	TRBV12-3/TRBV12-4	14	few	CASSDNRGSGEQYF	TGTGCCAGCAGTGATAACAGGGGATCTGGAGAGCAGTACTTC
TRBJ1-1	TRBD1	TRBV18	16	.	CASSPRTGGMNTEAFF	TGTGCCAGCTCACCACGGACAGGGGGAATGAACACTGAAGCTTTCTTT
TRBJ2-3	.	TRBV20-1	15	.	CSASNNPWGTDTQYF	TGCAGTGCTAGTAATAACCCTTGGGGGACAGATACGCAGTATTTT
TRBJ1-5	.	TRBV29-1	12	.	CSVGAGNQPQHF	TGCAGCGTTGGAGCAGGCAATCAGCCCCAGCATTTT
TRBJ2-1	TRBD2	TRBV3-1	15	.	CASTETSGSFNEQFF	TGTGCCAGCACCGAGACTAGCGGGAGTTTCAATGAGCAGTTCTTC
TRBJ2-5	.	TRBV11-3	14	.	CASSLESFQETQYF	TGTGCCAGCAGCTTAGAAAGCTTCCAAGAGACCCAGTACTTC
TRBJ1-3	.	TRBV3-1	13	few	CASSQTDQNTIYF	TGTGCCAGCAGCCAAACCGACCAGAACACCATATATTTT
TRBJ2-1	TRBD2	TRBV6-2/TRBV6-3	14	few	CASRFSGRANEQFF	TGTGCCAGCAGATTTAGCGGGAGGGCCAATGAGCAGTTCTTC
TRBJ2-3	.	TRBV20-1	16	.	CSARDRGGAVTDTQYF	TGCAGTGCTAGAGATAGGGGGGGCGCGGTGACAGATACGCAGTATTTT
TRBJ2-5	.	TRBV5-1	15	few	CASSSTITKGETQYF	TGCGCCAGCAGCTCCACAATTACCAAAGGGGAGACCCAGTACTTC
TRBJ1-4	TRBD1	TRBV5-1	16	.	CASSLRDRGPNEKLFF	TGCGCCAGCAGCCTCCGGGACAGGGGACCTAATGAAAAACTGTTTTTT
TRBJ1-2	.	TRBV27	12	.	CASRGINYGYTF	TGTGCCAGCAGGGGCATTAACTATGGCTACACCTTC
TRBJ1-6	.	TRBV27	15	.	CASSPGISYNSPLHF	TGTGCCAGCAGTCCGGGGATCTCCTATAATTCACCCCTCCACTTT
TRBJ1-3	.	TRBV7-2	15	once	CASSLDLNSGNTIYF	TGTGCCAGCAGCTTAGACCTGAACTCTGGAAACACCATATATTTT
TRBJ2-5	TRBD1	TRBV20-1	14	.	CSARDRRGRETQYF	TGCAGTGCTAGAGATCGCAGGGGGCGAGAGACCCAGTACTTC
TRBJ2-4	.	TRBV20-1	13	.	CSAEDWSSDIQYF	TGCAGTGCTGAGGACTGGTCCTCCGACATTCAGTACTTC
TRBJ2-1	TRBD2	TRBV5-1	14	.	CASSLVAGVGEQFF	TGCGCCAGCAGCTTGGTGGCGGGAGTAGGTGAGCAGTTCTTC
TRBJ2-3	.	TRBV15	15	.	CATSRSAGEVDTQYF	TGTGCCACCAGCAGATCCGCAGGGGAAGTAGATACGCAGTATTTT
TRBJ2-7	.	TRBV29-1	11	.	CSVETSYEQYF	TGCAGCGTGGAGACTAGCTACGAGCAGTACTTC
TRBJ2-2	.	TRBV5-1	13	many	CASSLETTGELFF	TGCGCCAGCAGCTTGGAGACAACCGGGGAGCTGTTTTTT
TRBJ2-3	.	TRBV12-3/TRBV12-4	17	.	CASSSALRGLGTDTQYF	TGTGCCAGCAGTTCTGCGCTGAGGGGACTGGGCACAGATACGCAGTATTTT
TRBJ1-2	.	TRBV25-1	13	.	CASSPGVHYGYTF	TGTGCCAGCAGCCCGGGGGTGCACTATGGCTACACCTTC
TRBJ1-1	.	TRBV29-1	15	few	CSVVARGVLNTEAFF	TGCAGCGTTGTGGCCCGAGGGGTGTTGAACACTGAAGCTTTCTTT
TRBJ2-7	TRBD2	TRBV3-1	15	.	CASSQDSAGEDEQYF	TGTGCCAGCAGCCAAGATTCTGCGGGAGAGGACGAGCAGTACTTC
TRBJ1-1	.	TRBV12-3/TRBV12-4	15	many	CASSLEGVRSTEAFF	TGTGCCAGCAGTTTAGAGGGGGTGAGGAGCACTGAAGCTTTCTTT